This T cell receptor (beta chain) was identified during a study of blood T cell repertoires in COVID-19. The length of the CDR3 is 17 residues. Germline trimming cut 2 bases from V and 2 bases from J; bases unmatched to any gene: 2. Germline CDR1 reads MDHEN; CDR2 reads SYDVKM. A single count supports this clone. Libraries were prepared by immunoSEQ multiplex PCR; TCRdb keeps only in-frame clonotypes and omits some of them. The sample yields approximately 320,000 clones, over 80% seen once. The sequence was obtained from a woman between 18 and 29 years old who had recovered from COVID-19. Sequences were obtained from PBMCs or T cells enriched from blood (not recorded which). This chain links TRBV28 with TRBJ2-1; 14 bases line up with TRBD2. The CDR3 is CASSLGTSGSPYNEQFF. The CDR3 bases are TGTGCCAGCAGTTTAGGGACTAGCGGGAGTCCCTACAATGAGCAGTTCTTC.